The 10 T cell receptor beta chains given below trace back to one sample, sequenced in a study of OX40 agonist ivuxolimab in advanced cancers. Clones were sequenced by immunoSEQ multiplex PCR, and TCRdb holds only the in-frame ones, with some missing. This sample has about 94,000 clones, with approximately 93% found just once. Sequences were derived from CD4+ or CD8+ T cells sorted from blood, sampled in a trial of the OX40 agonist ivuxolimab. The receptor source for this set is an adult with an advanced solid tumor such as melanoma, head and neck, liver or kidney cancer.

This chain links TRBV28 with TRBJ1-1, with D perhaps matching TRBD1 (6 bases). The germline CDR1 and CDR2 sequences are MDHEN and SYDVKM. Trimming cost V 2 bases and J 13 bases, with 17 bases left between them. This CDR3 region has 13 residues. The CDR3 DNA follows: TGTGCCAGCAGTTTAGGGGGCAGGGCGCGAGATTTCTTT. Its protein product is CASSLGGRARDFF.

The CDR3 sequence is CASSFQGGGEKLFF. The CDR3 coding sequence is TGCGCCAGCAGTTTTCAGGGGGGTGGAGAAAAACTGTTTTTT. This chain uses TRBV4-3 with TRBJ1-4; 7 bases are shared with TRBD1. CDR1 is LGHNA and CDR2 is YSLEER in the germline V gene. CDR3 length: 14 amino acids. Germline trimming cut 6 bases from V and 8 bases from J; bases unmatched to any gene: 9.

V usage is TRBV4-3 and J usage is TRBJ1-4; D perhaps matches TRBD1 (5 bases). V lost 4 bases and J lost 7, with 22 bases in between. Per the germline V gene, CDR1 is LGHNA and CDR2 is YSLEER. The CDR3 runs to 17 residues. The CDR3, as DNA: TGCGCCAGCAGCCCAAACCGGGGGACTCCCTTCGGTGAAAAACTGTTTTTT. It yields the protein CASSPNRGTPFGEKLFF.

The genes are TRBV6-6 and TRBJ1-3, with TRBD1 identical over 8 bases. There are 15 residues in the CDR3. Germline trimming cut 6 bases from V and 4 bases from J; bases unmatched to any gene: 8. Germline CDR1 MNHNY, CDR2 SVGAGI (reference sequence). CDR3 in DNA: TGTGCCAGCAGGCCGACAGGGGCTGGAGGAAACACCATATATTTT. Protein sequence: CASRPTGAGGNTIYF.

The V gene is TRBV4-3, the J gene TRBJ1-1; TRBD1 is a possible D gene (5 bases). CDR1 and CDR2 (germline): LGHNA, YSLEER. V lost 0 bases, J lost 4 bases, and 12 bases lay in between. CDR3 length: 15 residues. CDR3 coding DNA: TGCGCCAGCAGCCAAGACCCACGGGGGGGCACTGAAGCTTTCTTT. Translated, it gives CASSQDPRGGTEAFF.

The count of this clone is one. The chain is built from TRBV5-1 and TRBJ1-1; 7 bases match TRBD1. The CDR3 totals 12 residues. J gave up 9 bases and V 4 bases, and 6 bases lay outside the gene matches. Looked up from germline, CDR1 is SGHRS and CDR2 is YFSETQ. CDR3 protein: CASSPDREKAFF. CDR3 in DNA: TGCGCCAGCAGCCCCGACAGGGAAAAAGCTTTCTTT.

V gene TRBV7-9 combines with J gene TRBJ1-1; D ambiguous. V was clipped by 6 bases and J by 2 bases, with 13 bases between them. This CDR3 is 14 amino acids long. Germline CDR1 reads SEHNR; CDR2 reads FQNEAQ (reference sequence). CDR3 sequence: CASSSTGLNTEAFF. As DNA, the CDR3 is TGTGCCAGCAGTTCCACCGGGCTTAACACTGAAGCTTTCTTT.

The CDR3 region is CASSAGTSGHNEQFF. The CDR3 DNA reads TGTGCCAGCAGCGCCGGGACTAGCGGGCACAATGAGCAGTTCTTC. The chain carries TRBV6-6 and TRBJ2-1; 12 bases are a match to TRBD2. CDR3 length equals 15 residues. Germline trimming cut 6 bases from V and 5 bases from J; bases unmatched to any gene: 5. Germline CDR1 MNHNY, CDR2 SVGAGI (reference sequence).

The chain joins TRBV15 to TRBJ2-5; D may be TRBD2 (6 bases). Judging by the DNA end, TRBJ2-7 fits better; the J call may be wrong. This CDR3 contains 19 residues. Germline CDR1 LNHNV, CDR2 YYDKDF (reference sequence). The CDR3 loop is CATSRDSLPFAGISYEQYF. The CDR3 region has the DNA TGTGCCACCAGCAGAGATAGCCTTCCCTTCGCGGGGATTTCCTACGAGCAGTACTTC.

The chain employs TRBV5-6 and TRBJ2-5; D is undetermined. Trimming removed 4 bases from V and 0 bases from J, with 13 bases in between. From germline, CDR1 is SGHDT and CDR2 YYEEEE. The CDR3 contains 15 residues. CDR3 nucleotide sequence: TGTGCCAGCAGCCATAGGATCTCGTACCAAGAGACCCAGTACTTC. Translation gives CASSHRISYQETQYF.